This TCR beta chain was retrieved from a study of human T cells and chemical hapten exposure. Study-wide context: Skin on the upper inner arm, approximately 2 cm by approximately 2 cm in size, was sensitized with 2% DPC.

Time point indicated: pre-sensitization, week 0. Treatment reported: therapeutic diphenylcyclopropenone sensitization with weekly scalp DPC. Per the germline V gene, CDR1 is ENHRY and CDR2 is SYGVKD. V gave up 6 bases and J gave up 0 bases; unmatched junction bases: 1. CDR3 length: 16 amino acids. TCRdb passed the RACE reads through MiXCR, listing each CDR3 protein once. This table holds over 300,000 distinct CDR3 sequences, 5.1% found once. Ten or more counts support this clonotype. The clonotype comes from a woman between 45 and 65 years old with alopecia areata. Some clones in this sample may be carry-over from other donors' samples. The sample here was whole blood, taken in connection with sensitization to the hapten diphenylcyclopropenone (DPC). The chain carries TRBV10-3 and TRBJ2-1; 14 nucleotides match TRBD2. The CDR3 nucleotides read TGTGCCATCAGGGGGACTAGCGGGAGCTCCTACAATGAGCAGTTCTTC. Translating gives CAIRGTSGSSYNEQFF.